These 29 T cell receptor beta chains were sequenced from one sample in a study of response to subunit inactivated influenza vaccine. TCRdb re-called the RT-PCR reads through MiXCR, storing one row per CDR3 protein. Here the sample spans about 500,000 distinct CDR3 sequences, approximately 17% being singletons. Sequencing was performed on CD4+ T cells sorted from PBMCs, taken less than 25 months after vaccination. Every receptor here comes from a man between 45 and 75 years old who received an inactivated influenza vaccine.

This clonotype was detected only a few times. This chain connects TRBV5-1 to TRBJ1-6; D unclear. Trimming pared 1 base from V and 7 bases from J, leaving 12 bases between. The CDR3 covers 15 residues. The germline V gene encodes CDR1 SGHRS and CDR2 YFSETQ. CDR3 nucleotide sequence: TGCGCCAGCAGCTTGAATACAAGGGAAAATTCACCCCTCCACTTT. Residues: CASSLNTRENSPLHF.

This chain connects TRBV4-3 to TRBJ2-3; D not certain. The CDR3 loop spans 15 amino acids. Deletions cut 0 bases from V and 3 bases from J, with 10 bases between. The germline CDR1 and CDR2 sequences are LGHNA and YSLEER. CDR3 DNA sequence: TGCGCCAGCAGCCAAGATCGAATAGAGACAGATACGCAGTATTTT. Encoded protein: CASSQDRIETDTQYF.

This clonotype was seen only a few times. V and J are TRBV20-1 and TRBJ2-2; 9 nucleotides align to TRBD2. Looked up from germline, CDR1 is DFQATT and CDR2 is SNEGSKA (reference sequence). The V segment lost 3 bases and the J segment 3 bases; nucleotides outside the gene matches: 8. The CDR3 spans 16 residues. The CDR3 loop reads CSARALSGGYTGELFF. The DNA for the CDR3 is TGCAGTGCTAGGGCCCTTAGCGGGGGCTACACCGGGGAGCTGTTTTTT.

The V call is TRBV6-1, the J call TRBJ2-7; TRBD2 matches at 12 bases. Germline lookup yields CDR1 MNHNS and CDR2 SASEGT. This CDR3 has 14 amino acids. V lost 7 bases and J lost 3; bases outside the gene matches: 4. The DNA of the CDR3 is TGTGCCAGCACCTTGACTAGCGGGGGCTACGAGCAGTACTTC. As protein: CASTLTSGGYEQYF.

The chain carries TRBV28 and TRBJ2-1, with D possibly TRBD1 on 6 matching bases. The CDR3 runs to 14 residues. V dropped 2 bases and J dropped 5 bases, with 10 bases sitting between them. Germline loops: CDR1 MDHEN, CDR2 SYDVKM. The CDR3 is CASSLVQGNNEQFF. As DNA, the CDR3 is TGTGCCAGCAGTTTAGTACAGGGTAACAATGAGCAGTTCTTC. The full variable domain, rest sourced from reference TRBV28 and TRBJ2-1, is DVKVTQSSRYLVKRTGEKVFLECVQDMDHENMFWYRQDPGLGLRLIYFSYDVKMKEKGDIPEGYSVSREKKERFSLILESASTNQTSMYLCASSLVQGNNEQFFGPGTRLTVL.

The J gene is TRBJ2-3, the V gene TRBV5-1, with 12 positions matching TRBD1. The CDR3 runs to 16 residues. The germline V gene has CDR1 SGHRS and CDR2 YFSETQ. The junction had 4 bases not matched to a gene; V was cut back by 0 bases and J by 5 bases. CDR3 sequence reads: CASSLGGTGGIDTQYF. CDR3 in DNA: TGCGCCAGCAGCTTGGGAGGGACAGGGGGCATAGATACGCAGTATTTT.

A few counts support this clonotype. This chain connects TRBV7-2 to TRBJ2-3, with D perhaps matching TRBD2 (5 bases). The germline V gene encodes CDR1 SGHTA and CDR2 FQGNSA. The CDR3 is 15 residues long. V was cut by 4 bases and J by 1 base, with 12 bases left in between. The CDR3 nucleotides are TGTGCCAGCAGCTCCCGCGGGTCTGGCACAGATACGCAGTATTTT. Its protein product is CASSSRGSGTDTQYF.

This chain joins TRBV4-3 and TRBJ2-7; 9 bases fit TRBD2. Germline-derived CDR1 and CDR2 are LGHNA and YSLEER. With 4 bases clipped from V and 2 bases from J, the junction kept 6 bases outside the gene matches. The CDR3 has 15 residues. The DNA of the CDR3 is TGCGCCAGCAGCCTGAGACTAGCGGAGGCCTACGAGCAGTACTTC. Amino acid sequence: CASSLRLAEAYEQYF.

This chain connects TRBV7-2 to TRBJ2-1; perhaps D is TRBD1 or TRBD2 (5 bases each). Looked up from germline, CDR1 is SGHTA and CDR2 is FQGNSA. Trimming removed 6 bases at V and 0 bases at J, with 15 bases between. The CDR3 loop spans 16 amino acids. The CDR3 DNA reads TGTGCCAGCAGACCCGGGACCATGAGCTCCTACAATGAGCAGTTCTTC. Protein product: CASRPGTMSSYNEQFF.

The genes are TRBV6-2 or TRBV6-3 and TRBJ2-1, with TRBD1 as a possible D gene (6 bases). Trimming cost V 6 bases and J 6 bases, with 12 bases left between them. The CDR3 sequence is 13 residues long. Germline V gene data show CDR1 as MNHEY and CDR2 as SVGEGT. CDR3 nucleotides: TGTGCCAGCAGCAGGGGTTGGGTCAATGAGCAGTTCTTC. Translation gives CASSRGWVNEQFF.

CDR3 residues: CASSQAGGPGDTQYF. The CDR3 DNA sequence: TGTGCCAGCAGCCAGGCGGGGGGGCCAGGAGATACGCAGTATTTT. The chain couples TRBV3-1 to TRBJ2-3; 9 bases map to TRBD2. The length of the CDR3 is 15 residues. Looked up from germline, CDR1 is LGHDT and CDR2 is YNNKEL (reference sequence). Trimming cost V 3 bases and J 5 bases; bases outside gene matches: 6.

The rearrangement uses TRBV29-1 and TRBJ2-7; 7 bases fit TRBD1. The germline V gene encodes CDR1 SQVTM and CDR2 ANQGSEA. The CDR3 has 14 residues. J gave up 2 bases and V 6 bases, and 10 bases lay outside the gene matches. The chain's CDR3 is CSVRSSGTAYEQYF. CDR3 bases: TGCAGCGTGCGAAGTTCCGGGACAGCCTACGAGCAGTACTTC.

The rearrangement links TRBV20-1 to TRBJ1-4; D gene unclear. Looked up from germline, CDR1 is DFQATT and CDR2 is SNEGSKA (reference sequence). V lost 3 bases and J 8 bases, leaving 13 bases between the germline ends. The CDR3 loop spans 13 amino acids. CDR3 in DNA: TGCAGTGCTAGCCACGAATTGGGGGAAAAACTGTTTTTT. Translating it yields CSASHELGEKLFF.

A few counts support this clonotype. The J gene is TRBJ1-1, the V gene TRBV5-1; a weak D match, TRBD1 (6 bases). The ends were cut back, 4 bases at V and 5 bases at J, with 15 bases in the middle. CDR1 is SGHRS, CDR2 YFSETQ, per germline. The CDR3 is made up of 14 amino acids. In nucleotides, the CDR3 is TGCGCCAGCAGCATACAGGGTTTTCAGACTGAAGCTTTCTTT. It specifies CASSIQGFQTEAFF.

This clonotype was seen more than once but under ten times. The CDR3 loop reads CSARAGQFYNEQFF. The CDR3, as DNA: TGCAGTGCTAGAGCCGGACAGTTTTACAATGAGCAGTTCTTC. The V and J genes are TRBV20-1 and TRBJ2-1, with a weak D call TRBD1 (6 bases). CDR3 length: 14 amino acids. The germline gives CDR1 DFQATT, CDR2 SNEGSKA (reference sequence). V was pared by 1 base and J by 4 bases, with 11 bases between.

Only a few counts were recorded for this clonotype. CDR3 protein: CASSLAAGRSNEQFF. CDR3 sequence (DNA): TGTGCCAGCAGCTTGGCGGCAGGACGAAGCAATGAGCAGTTCTTC. J is TRBJ2-1 and V is TRBV5-5; D unresolved. The V gene lost 0 bases and the J gene lost 6 bases, with 13 bases spanning the gap. Per the germline V gene, CDR1 is SGHKS and CDR2 is YYEKEE (reference sequence). The CDR3 sequence is 15 residues long.

This clonotype has only a few counts. The V call is TRBV6-5, the J call TRBJ1-1; TRBD1 might be the D (5 bases). CDR1 is MNHEY, CDR2 SVGAGI, per germline. V was shortened by 6 bases and J by 0 bases, with 5 bases between the two germline ends. The CDR3 runs to 12 residues. Written as DNA, the CDR3 is TGTGCCAGCAGGGGGCTGAACACTGAAGCTTTCTTT. Translation gives CASRGLNTEAFF.

This clonotype has only a few counts. The chain combines TRBV27 with TRBJ2-7, with TRBD1 matching 10 bases. The germline V gene encodes CDR1 MNHEY and CDR2 SMNVEV (reference sequence). The CDR3 contains 15 residues. V trimming: 6 bases; J trimming: 1 base; junction bases outside the gene matches: 6. The CDR3 loop is CASRFGTGVSYEQYF. In nucleotides, the CDR3 is TGTGCCAGCAGATTTGGGACAGGGGTGTCCTACGAGCAGTACTTC.

This clonotype has ten or more counts. The V and J genes are TRBV29-1 and TRBJ1-1; the D is unclear. The CDR3 totals 13 residues. V lost 4 bases to trimming and J lost 4 bases, with 13 bases between them. The germline CDR1 and CDR2 sequences are SQVTM and ANQGSEA. CDR3 in amino acids: CSVGFTSGTEAFF. CDR3 coding DNA: TGCAGCGTTGGCTTCACATCGGGCACTGAAGCTTTCTTT.

The table lists this clonotype with many counts. This chain connects TRBV7-9 to TRBJ2-3; 7 positions match TRBD1. Trimming at V came to 5 bases and at J to 2 bases, leaving 4 bases not matched to a gene. In germline, CDR1 is SEHNR, CDR2 FQNEAQ (reference sequence). The CDR3 has 14 residues. The CDR3 bases are TGTGCCAGCAGCCAGGGACAGAACACAGATACGCAGTATTTT. Translation gives CASSQGQNTDTQYF.

This clonotype was counted only a few times. The chain has TRBV7-2 and TRBJ2-1; 11 nucleotides align to TRBD2. The CDR3 sequence is 17 residues long. With 7 bases clipped from V and 2 bases from J, the junction kept 10 bases outside the gene matches. Germline assignment: CDR1 SGHTA and CDR2 FQGNSA. The CDR3 nucleotides read TGTGCCAGCAACTTGGGGGTACTAGCGGGAGCCTACAATGAGCAGTTCTTC. It encodes CASNLGVLAGAYNEQFF.

The V and J genes are TRBV5-5 and TRBJ1-6; 7 nucleotides agree with TRBD1. The CDR3 runs 14 residues. J was trimmed by 9 bases and V by 3 bases; bases with no gene match: 6. Germline values: CDR1 SGHKS, CDR2 YYEKEE (reference sequence). CDR3 residues: CASSSGTAFSPLHF. DNA for the CDR3: TGTGCCAGCAGCTCCGGGACAGCCTTTTCACCCCTCCACTTT. Variable domain in full (rest from reference TRBV5-5 and TRBJ1-6): DAGVTQSPTHLIKTRGQQVTLRCSPISGHKSVSWYQQVLGQGPQFIFQYYEKEERGRGNFPDRFSARQFPNYSSELNVNALLLGDSALYLCASSSGTAFSPLHFGNGTRLTVT.

This chain uses TRBV2 with TRBJ1-6, with 7 bases fitting TRBD1. The CDR3 is 17 residues long. V was pared by 3 bases and J by 10 bases, with 15 bases of the junction left unmatched. CDR1 SNHLY and CDR2 FYNNEI come from the germline V gene. CDR3 loop: CASSDLDRRISTSPLHF. DNA for the CDR3: TGTGCCAGCAGTGACCTGGACAGGAGGATTTCCACCTCACCCCTCCACTTT. Looking up the rest from reference TRBV2 and TRBJ1-6 gives the full variable domain: EPEVTQTPSHQVTQMGQEVILRCVPISNHLYFYWYRQILGQKVEFLVSFYNNEISEKSEIFDDQFSVERPDGSNFTLKIRSTKLEDSAMYFCASSDLDRRISTSPLHFGNGTRLTVT.

This clonotype was seen a few times. The chain links TRBV29-1 to TRBJ1-1; possible D gene TRBD1, 6 bases. Germline V gene lookup returns CDR1 SQVTM and CDR2 ANQGSEA. Trimming shortened V by 7 bases and J by 1 base, and 19 bases separated the two germline ends. CDR3 length: 15 amino acids. The CDR3 protein is CSASGRGGPNTEAFF. Written as DNA, the CDR3 is TGCAGCGCCAGTGGGAGGGGGGGTCCGAACACTGAAGCTTTCTTT.

This clonotype has only a few counts. The V and J genes are TRBV28 and TRBJ1-5, with D hard to call. CDR1 and CDR2 from the germline V gene are MDHEN and SYDVKM. The CDR3 is made up of 14 amino acids. Trimming cost V 3 bases and J 6 bases, with 12 bases left between them. The CDR3 DNA reads TGTGCCAGCAGTTTTATAATAGGTTCTCAGCCCCAGCATTTT. This gives the protein CASSFIIGSQPQHF.

The chain uses TRBV5-1 and TRBJ2-7, with D perhaps matching TRBD2 (5 bases). Germline V lookup: CDR1 SGHRS, CDR2 YFSETQ. CDR3 length: 16 residues. V was cut by 4 bases and J by 0 bases, with 17 bases left in between. In DNA, the CDR3 is TGCGCCAGCAGCCTTAATGCGGGCAGGCCCTCCTACGAGCAGTACTTC. This sequence encodes CASSLNAGRPSYEQYF.

The chain combines TRBV18 with TRBJ2-5; 9 nucleotides match TRBD1. The CDR3 consists of 17 residues. J was trimmed by 4 bases and V by 3 bases; bases with no gene match: 12. The V gene's germline CDR1 is KGHSH and CDR2 LQKENI. The CDR3 here is CASSPYGQGPPRETQYF. The DNA for the CDR3 is TGTGCCAGCTCACCGTACGGACAGGGGCCTCCTCGAGAGACCCAGTACTTC.

The chain has TRBV12-3 or TRBV12-4 and TRBJ2-1; D gene ambiguous. V was shortened by 6 bases and J by 7 bases, with 22 bases between the two germline ends. The CDR3 runs to 16 residues. This chain's CDR3 is CASSIRHSSFWNEQFF. DNA of the CDR3: TGTGCCAGCAGCATAAGACACAGTAGCTTTTGGAATGAGCAGTTCTTC.

The chain couples TRBV6-5 to TRBJ2-5; D possibly corresponds to TRBD2 (5 bases). The CDR3 loop spans 14 amino acids. V lost 4 bases to trimming and J lost 2 bases, with 11 bases between them. CDR1 MNHEY and CDR2 SVGAGI come from the germline V gene. The chain's CDR3 is CASSLERGQETQYF. In DNA form, the CDR3 reads TGTGCCAGCAGTTTAGAACGGGGACAAGAGACCCAGTACTTC.